This TCR beta chain was sequenced for a study of T cells in Graves' hyperthyroidism and ophthalmopathy. Notes on the study in general: Stable hyperthyroidism was told apart from ophthalmopathy by a model built on 13 V-J features.

This clonotype appeared a few times. The target antigen is unknown. Amplified TCR beta CDR3 regions derived from RNA transcripts. An initial round of RT-PCR targeting the TCR CDR3 relied on the HTBI primer set. Via MiXCR, TCRdb re-called the multiplex PCR reads, giving one row per CDR3 protein. This table holds approximately 400,000 distinct CDR3 sequences, 13% found once. Uncontrolled infection, other autoimmune disease, pregnancy or lactation excluded patients. It was roughly 10 ml of fresh peripheral blood that supplied the PBMCs. This sequence originates from a man aged 25-45 years with Graves' hyperthyroidism that later progressed to Graves' ophthalmopathy. The sequencing input was blood.

CDR3 residues: CASSLYRGNEQYF. The CDR3 DNA follows: TGTGCCAGCAGTTTATACAGGGGGAACGAGCAGTACTTC. The chain combines TRBV27 with TRBJ2-7; 8 bases agree with TRBD1. The V and J ends lost 1 base and 5 bases, in that order; junction bases with no gene match: 1. Germline V gene sequence: CDR1 MNHEY, CDR2 SMNVEV (reference sequence). This CDR3 spans 13 amino acids.